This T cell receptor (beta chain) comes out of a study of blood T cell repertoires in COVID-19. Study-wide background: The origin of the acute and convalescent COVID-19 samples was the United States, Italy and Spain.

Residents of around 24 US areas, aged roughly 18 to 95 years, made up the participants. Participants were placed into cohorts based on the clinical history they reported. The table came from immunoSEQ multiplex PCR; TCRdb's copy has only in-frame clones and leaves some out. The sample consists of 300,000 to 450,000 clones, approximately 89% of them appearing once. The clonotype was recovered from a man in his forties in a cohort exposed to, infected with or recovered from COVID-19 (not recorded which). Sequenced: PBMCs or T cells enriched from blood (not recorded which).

The CDR3 loop is CASRLAGEGYGYTF. CDR3 bases: TGCGCCAGCAGACTGGCAGGGGAAGGGTATGGCTACACCTTC. V is TRBV5-1 and J is TRBJ1-2, with D perhaps TRBD1 (6 bases). V was pared by 5 bases and J by 5 bases, with 16 bases between. CDR3 length: 14 residues. The V gene's germline CDR1 is SGHRS and CDR2 YFSETQ.